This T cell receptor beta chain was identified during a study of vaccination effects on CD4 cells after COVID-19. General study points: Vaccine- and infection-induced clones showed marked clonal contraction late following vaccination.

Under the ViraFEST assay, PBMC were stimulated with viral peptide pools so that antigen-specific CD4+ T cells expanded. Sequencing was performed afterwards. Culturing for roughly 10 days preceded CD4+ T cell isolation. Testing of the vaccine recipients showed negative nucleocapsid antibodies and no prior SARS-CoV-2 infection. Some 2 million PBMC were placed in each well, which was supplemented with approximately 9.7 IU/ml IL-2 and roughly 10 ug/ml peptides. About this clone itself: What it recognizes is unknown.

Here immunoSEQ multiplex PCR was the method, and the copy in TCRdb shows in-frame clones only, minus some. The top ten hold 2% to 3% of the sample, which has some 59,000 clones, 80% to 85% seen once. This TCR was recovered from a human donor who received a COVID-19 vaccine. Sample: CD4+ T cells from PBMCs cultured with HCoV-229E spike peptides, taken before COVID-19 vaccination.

The CDR3 reads CASSRWTGWDEKLFF. The CDR3, as DNA: TGTGCCAGCAGCCGATGGACAGGGTGGGATGAAAAACTGTTTTTT. The rearrangement uses TRBV5-6 and TRBJ1-4, with 8 nucleotides matching TRBD1. The V gene's germline CDR1 is SGHDT and CDR2 YYEEEE. The CDR3 consists of 15 residues. V gave up 4 bases and J gave up 6 bases; unmatched junction bases: 8.